This T cell receptor beta chain was captured in a study of OX40 agonist ivuxolimab in advanced cancers. As for the study in general: Patients enrolled in dose escalation were diagnosed with hepatocellular carcinoma, melanoma, renal cell or head and neck cancer. Enrollees could have had prior anti-PD-1, anti-PD-L1 or anti-CTLA-4 therapy, which more than 30% had received.

Clones were read by immunoSEQ multiplex PCR, and TCRdb kept only the in-frame ones, dropping some. The sample includes fewer than 65,000 clones, about nine tenths seen only once; the top ten take approximately 2%. If patients had autoimmune disease history or systemic immunosuppression, they were excluded. Study-level results: At 0.1 to 3.0 mg/kg, CD4+ and CD8+ blood T cells expanded clonally by week 6.

V was pared by 5 bases and J by 3 bases, with 3 bases of the junction left unmatched. CDR3 length equals 14 residues. Germline CDR1 SGHAT, CDR2 FQNNGV. A note on this clone: Its antigen is currently unknown.

The clonotype was recovered from an adult with an advanced solid tumor such as melanoma, head and neck, liver or kidney cancer. Sequenced here: CD4+ or CD8+ T cells sorted from blood, sampled in a trial of the OX40 agonist ivuxolimab. This chain links TRBV11-2 with TRBJ2-4; 8 nucleotides line up with TRBD1. The CDR3 here is CASSLQGDKNIQYF. Written as DNA, the CDR3 is TGTGCCAGCAGCCTACAGGGGGACAAAAACATTCAGTACTTC.